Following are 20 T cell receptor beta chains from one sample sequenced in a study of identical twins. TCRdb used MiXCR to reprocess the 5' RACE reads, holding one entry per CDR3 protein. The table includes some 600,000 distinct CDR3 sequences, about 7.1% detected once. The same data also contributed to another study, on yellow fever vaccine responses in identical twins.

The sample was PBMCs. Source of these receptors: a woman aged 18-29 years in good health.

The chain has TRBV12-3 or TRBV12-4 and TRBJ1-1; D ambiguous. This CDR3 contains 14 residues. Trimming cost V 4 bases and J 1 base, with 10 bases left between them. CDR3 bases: TGTGCCAGCAGTTCAACTTTGAGGAACACTGAAGCTTTCTTT. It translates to CASSSTLRNTEAFF.

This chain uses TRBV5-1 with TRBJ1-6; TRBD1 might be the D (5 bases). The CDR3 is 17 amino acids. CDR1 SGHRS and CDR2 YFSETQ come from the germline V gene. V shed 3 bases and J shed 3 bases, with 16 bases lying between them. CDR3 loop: CASSSVGGANYNSPLHF. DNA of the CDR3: TGCGCCAGCAGCTCTGTAGGAGGGGCTAACTATAATTCACCCCTCCACTTT.

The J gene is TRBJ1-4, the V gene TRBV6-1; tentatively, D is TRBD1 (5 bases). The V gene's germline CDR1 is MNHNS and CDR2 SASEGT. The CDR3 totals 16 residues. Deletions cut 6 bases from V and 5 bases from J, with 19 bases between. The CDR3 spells CASSQDSARGNEKLFF. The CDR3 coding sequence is TGTGCCAGCAGCCAAGACAGTGCCCGTGGGAATGAAAAACTGTTTTTT.

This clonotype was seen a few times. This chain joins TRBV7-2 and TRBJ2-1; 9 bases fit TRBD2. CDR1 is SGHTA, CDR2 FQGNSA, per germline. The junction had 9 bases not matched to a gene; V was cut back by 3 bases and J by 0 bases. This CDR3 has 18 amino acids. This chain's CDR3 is CASSLRRGGSSSYNEQFF. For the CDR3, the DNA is TGTGCCAGCAGCTTGCGGCGGGGGGGTTCGAGCTCCTACAATGAGCAGTTCTTC.

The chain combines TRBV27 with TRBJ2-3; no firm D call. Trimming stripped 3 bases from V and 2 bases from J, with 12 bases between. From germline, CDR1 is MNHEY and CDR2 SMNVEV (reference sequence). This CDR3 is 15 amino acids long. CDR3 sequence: CASSFKFRLTDTQYF. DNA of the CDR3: TGTGCCAGCAGTTTTAAATTTCGGCTCACAGATACGCAGTATTTT.

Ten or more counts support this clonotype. CDR3 loop: CATSRDRSSNQPQHF. Here the CDR3 DNA reads TGTGCCACCAGCAGAGATCGGTCTAGCAATCAGCCCCAGCATTTT. The rearrangement uses TRBV15 and TRBJ1-5, with D hard to call. The CDR3 extends over 15 amino acids. Trimming shortened V by 0 bases and J by 0 bases, and 6 bases separated the two germline ends. Germline V gene lookup returns CDR1 LNHNV and CDR2 YYDKDF (reference sequence).

CDR3 DNA: TGTGCCAGCGGGGAAGGCCCGGTCCACGAGCAGTACGTC. It codes for CASGEGPVHEQYV. The gene calls are TRBV28 and TRBJ2-7, with D uncertain. CDR1 is MDHEN and CDR2 is SYDVKM in the germline V gene. The CDR3 runs 13 residues. Trimming left V 8 bases short and J 5 bases short, with 16 bases between.

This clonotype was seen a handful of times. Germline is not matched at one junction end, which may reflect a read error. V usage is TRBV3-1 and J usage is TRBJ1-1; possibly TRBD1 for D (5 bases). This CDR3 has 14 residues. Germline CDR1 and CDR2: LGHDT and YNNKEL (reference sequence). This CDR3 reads CASSQWGPDTEVFF. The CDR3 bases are TGTGCCAGCAGCCAATGGGGACCCGACACTGAAGTTTTCTTT.

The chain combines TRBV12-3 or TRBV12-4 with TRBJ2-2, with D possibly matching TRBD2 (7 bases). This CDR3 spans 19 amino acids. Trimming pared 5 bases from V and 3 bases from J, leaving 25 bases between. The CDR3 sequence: CASSGGGQGRFADTGELFF. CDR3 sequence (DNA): TGTGCCAGCAGTGGGGGGGGGCAGGGGAGGTTTGCGGACACCGGGGAGCTGTTTTTT.

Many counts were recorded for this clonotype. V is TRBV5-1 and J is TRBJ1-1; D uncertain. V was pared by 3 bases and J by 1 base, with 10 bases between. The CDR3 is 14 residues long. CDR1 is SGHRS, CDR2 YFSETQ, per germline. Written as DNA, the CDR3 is TGCGCCAGCAGCTCATACGGTGGGAACACTGAAGCTTTCTTT. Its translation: CASSSYGGNTEAFF.

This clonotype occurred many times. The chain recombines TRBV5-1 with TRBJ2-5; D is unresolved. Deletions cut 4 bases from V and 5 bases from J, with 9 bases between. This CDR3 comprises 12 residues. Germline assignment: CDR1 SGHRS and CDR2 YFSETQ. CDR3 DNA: TGCGCCAGCAGCGAACGCAGGGAGACCCAGTACTTC. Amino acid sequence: CASSERRETQYF.

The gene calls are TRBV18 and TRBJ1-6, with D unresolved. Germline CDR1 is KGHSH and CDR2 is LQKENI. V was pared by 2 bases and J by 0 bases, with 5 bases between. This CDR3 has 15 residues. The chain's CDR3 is CASSPVGSYNSPLHF. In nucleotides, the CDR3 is TGTGCCAGCTCACCAGTCGGCTCCTATAATTCACCCCTCCACTTT.

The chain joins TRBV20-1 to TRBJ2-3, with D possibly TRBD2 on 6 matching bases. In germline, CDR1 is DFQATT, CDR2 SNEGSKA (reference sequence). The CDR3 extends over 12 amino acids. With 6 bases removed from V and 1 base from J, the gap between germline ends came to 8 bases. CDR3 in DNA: TGCAGTGCGGAGGGCGGCACAGATACGCAGTATTTT. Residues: CSAEGGTDTQYF.

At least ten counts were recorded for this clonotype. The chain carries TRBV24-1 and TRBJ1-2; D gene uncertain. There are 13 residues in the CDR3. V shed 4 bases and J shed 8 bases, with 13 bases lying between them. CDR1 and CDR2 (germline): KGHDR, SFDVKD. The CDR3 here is CATSDTTREGYTF. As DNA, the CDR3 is TGTGCCACCAGTGACACCACAAGGGAGGGCTACACCTTC.

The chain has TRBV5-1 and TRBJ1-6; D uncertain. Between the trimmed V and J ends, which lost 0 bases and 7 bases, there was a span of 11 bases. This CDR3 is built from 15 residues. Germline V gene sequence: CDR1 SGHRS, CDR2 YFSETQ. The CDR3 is CASSLAGSRNSPLHF. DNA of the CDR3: TGCGCCAGCAGCTTGGCGGGGTCCCGCAATTCACCCCTCCACTTT.

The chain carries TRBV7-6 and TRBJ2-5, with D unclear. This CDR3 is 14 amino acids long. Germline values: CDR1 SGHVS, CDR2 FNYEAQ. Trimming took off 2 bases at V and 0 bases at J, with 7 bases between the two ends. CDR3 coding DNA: TGTGCCAGCAGCTTATGGGCAGACCAAGAGACCCAGTACTTC. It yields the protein CASSLWADQETQYF.

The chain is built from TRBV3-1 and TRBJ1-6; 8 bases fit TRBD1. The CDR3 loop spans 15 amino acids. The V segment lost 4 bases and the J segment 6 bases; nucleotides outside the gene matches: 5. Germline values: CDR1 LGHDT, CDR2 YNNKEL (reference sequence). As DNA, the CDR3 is TGTGCCAGCAGCCGACAGGGGCCGATTAATTCACCCCTCCACTTT. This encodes CASSRQGPINSPLHF.

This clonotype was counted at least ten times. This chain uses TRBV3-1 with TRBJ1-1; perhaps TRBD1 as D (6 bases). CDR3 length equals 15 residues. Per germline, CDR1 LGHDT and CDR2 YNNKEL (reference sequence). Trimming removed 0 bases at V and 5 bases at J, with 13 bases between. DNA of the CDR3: TGTGCCAGCAGCCAAGATTGGCAGGGGCGGACTGAAGCTTTCTTT. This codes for CASSQDWQGRTEAFF. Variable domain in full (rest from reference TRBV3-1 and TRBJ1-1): DTAVSQTPKYLVTQMGNDKSIKCEQNLGHDTMYWYKQDSKKFLKIMFSYNNKELIINETVPNRFSPKSPDKAHLNLHINSLELGDSAVYFCASSQDWQGRTEAFFGQGTRLTVV.

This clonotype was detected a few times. The DNA of the CDR3 is TGTGCCAGCAGCTTAGTGGCAGCCGGCACAGATACGCAGTATTTT. The encoded protein is CASSLVAAGTDTQYF. This chain connects TRBV11-2 to TRBJ2-3; D not certain. The CDR3 sequence is 15 residues long. With 1 base removed from V and 1 base from J, the gap between germline ends came to 9 bases. Germline V gives CDR1 SGHAT, CDR2 FQNNGV.

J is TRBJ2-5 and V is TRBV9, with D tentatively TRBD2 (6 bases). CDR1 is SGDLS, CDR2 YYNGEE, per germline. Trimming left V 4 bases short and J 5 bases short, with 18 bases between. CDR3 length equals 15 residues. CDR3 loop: CASSPQRAEGETQYF. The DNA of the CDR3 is TGTGCCAGCAGCCCACAACGGGCGGAGGGGGAGACCCAGTACTTC. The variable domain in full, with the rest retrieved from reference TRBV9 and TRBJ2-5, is DSGVTQTPKHLITATGQRVTLRCSPRSGDLSVYWYQQSLDQGLQFLIQYYNGEERAKGNILERFSAQQFPDLHSELNLSSLELGDSALYFCASSPQRAEGETQYFGPGTRLLVL.